This T cell receptor (beta chain) was sequenced in a study of immune characterization of retroperitoneal liposarcoma. TCRdb re-derived calls from the PCR reads in MiXCR, one entry per CDR3 protein. The repertoire includes about 10,000 distinct CDR3 sequences, 37% of them detected once, and roughly 25% sits in the top ten. This clonotype came up many times. This CDR3 spans 17 amino acids. The ends lost 4 bases at V and 0 bases at J; junction bases unmatched: 8. Germline CDR1 SGHVS, CDR2 FQNEAQ. The J gene is TRBJ2-3, the V gene TRBV7-8; 9 bases fit TRBD2. The TCR sequence derives from a male donor with retroperitoneal liposarcoma. What was sequenced was tumor tissue. CDR3 amino acids: CASSSRLAETSTDTQYF. The CDR3 region has the DNA TGTGCCAGCAGCTCCCGACTAGCGGAAACTAGCACAGATACGCAGTATTTT.